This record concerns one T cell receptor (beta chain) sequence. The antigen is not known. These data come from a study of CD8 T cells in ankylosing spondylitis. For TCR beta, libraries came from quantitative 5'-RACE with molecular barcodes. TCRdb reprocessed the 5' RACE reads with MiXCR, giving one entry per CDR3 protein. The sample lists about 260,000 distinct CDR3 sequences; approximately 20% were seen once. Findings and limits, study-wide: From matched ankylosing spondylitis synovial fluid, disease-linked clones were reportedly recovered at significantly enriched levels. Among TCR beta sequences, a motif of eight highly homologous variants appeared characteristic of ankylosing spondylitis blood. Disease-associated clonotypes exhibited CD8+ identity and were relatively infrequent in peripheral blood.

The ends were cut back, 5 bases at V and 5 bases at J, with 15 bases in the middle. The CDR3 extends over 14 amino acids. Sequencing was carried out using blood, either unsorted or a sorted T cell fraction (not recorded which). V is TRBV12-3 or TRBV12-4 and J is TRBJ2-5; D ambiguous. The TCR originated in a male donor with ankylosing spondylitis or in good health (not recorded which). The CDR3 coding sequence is TGTGCCAGCAGTCAATGGGTATCCGGGGAGACCCAGTACTTC. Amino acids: CASSQWVSGETQYF.